Included here is one T cell receptor (beta chain) sequence, with context. This record comes from a study of blood T cell repertoires in COVID-19. TCRdb's copy holds only in-frame clones and misses some; the assay was immunoSEQ multiplex PCR. The repertoire has over 25,000 clones, 90% of them found once; the top ten carry about 1%. CDR3 length equals 14 residues. Looked up from germline, CDR1 is MDHEN and CDR2 is SYDVKM. Deletions cut 2 bases from V and 5 bases from J, with 12 bases between. The sequence was collected from a man in his 70s with active or convalescent COVID-19. The sample consisted of peripheral blood. The gene calls are TRBV28 and TRBJ1-2; D perhaps matches TRBD1 (5 bases). CDR3 loop: CASSLGDSQYGYTF. The CDR3 DNA sequence: TGTGCCAGCAGTTTAGGCGACAGCCAATATGGCTACACCTTC.